The entry below gives a single TCR beta chain sequence along with its context. This clonotype was detected ten times or more. Its recognized antigen is unknown. No much larger clone is present one base from it, and per-base qualities are unavailable. Every patient had bone marrow sampled at the time of active disease. Ficoll-Hypaque density gradient centrifugation was used to isolate bone marrow mononuclear cells. To remove myeloma plasma cells, the cells were labeled with CD138 magnetic microbeads on a MACS separator, and CD138-negative cells were then collected by negative selection. Purity of the isolated cells was checked by flow cytometry on an Attune NxT using CD138 antibodies. Total RNA was extracted with TRIzol reagent and quantified with a NanoDrop spectrophotometer. For each patient, paired RNA-seq and IR-seq were run on the CD138-negative bone marrow sample from that patient. This record comes from a study of read filtering for tumor transcriptome and immune sequencing (dated by TCRdb to 2018 to 2020). Some background on the complete study: The cohort consisted of about 18 male and more than 11 female patients, with a mean age of about 66 years and an age range of roughly 45 to 80. The study compared TCR repertoires from targeted immune repertoire sequencing and bulk whole-transcriptome sequencing run on the same bone marrow samples. Whole-transcriptome libraries were prepared with the TruSeq RNA Access Library Prep Kit after DNase treatment. One main goal was a read-filtering strategy for immune repertoire data, in particular deciding whether clonotypes backed by only one read should be removed. Per sample, about 4 to 11 million TCR-region mapped reads were obtained with IR-seq, compared with only 85 to 1273 with RNA-seq. Under revised international staging, roughly 8 patients fell into R-ISS I, 15 or so into R-ISS II and about 7 into R-ISS III. Broad study findings and their caveats: The sorted CD138-negative fraction was composed of a mixed bone marrow immune population rather than of purified T cells. The correlation between IR-seq and RNA-seq shared clonotype proportions was increased by removal of single-read clonotypes. Compared with RNA-seq, IR-seq captured clonotypes at much greater depth and more reliably, and a smaller IR-seq throughput was enough to identify most of the shared clonotypes. In IR-seq, single-read clonotypes were approximately 82% of clonotypes but approximately 4% of total reads; in RNA-seq they were roughly 77% of clonotypes and more than 40% of reads.

TCR libraries were built from 300 to 450 ng RNA with the Immunoverse kit, using molecular barcoded adaptors covering alpha/delta and beta/gamma chains. The same RNA used for transcriptome sequencing was used for TCR library preparation. Sequencing of the TCR libraries was done on an Illumina HiSeq 4000 with 2 x 150 cycles. On the authors' methods: MiXCR aligned TCR reads to human V, D, J and C references and assembled the aligned reads into CDR3 clonotypes, with quality filtering and error correction included. The tcR package in R was used for analysis of clonotype counts and gene usage diversity. For inspection of raw mapping reads, RNA-seq reads were mapped by STAR aligner version 2.5.3a onto GRCh37 of the human genome. To test the effect of sequencing depth on detected clonotypes, IR-seq fastq files were randomly downsampled using Seqtk 1.3. TCRdb reworked the public reads: Q25 trimming with fastp, MiXCR clone assembly, productive beta chains retained. Each entry merges the rows of one CDR3 protein and shows their most common DNA and genes. The V and J calls here are based on TCRdb, not the publication. The sample data list roughly 90,000 distinct CDR3 sequences, and roughly 21% of these were observed just once. The ten largest clones take up roughly 10% of the sample.

The source material was a population of CD138-negative cells sorted from bone marrow. Reading the label with the study, this specimen's cell subset or site is: bone marrow mononuclear cells depleted of CD138+ plasma/myeloma cells by negative magnetic selection. This TCR derives from a donor aged 40 or older with multiple myeloma.

The CDR3 here reads CASSYLGRGSEQYF. The DNA sequence is as follows: TGCGCCAGCAGCTACTTAGGAAGGGGAAGCGAGCAGTACTTC. The receptor chain draws on TRBV5-1 and TRBJ2-7, with TRBD1 tentatively as D gene (5 bases match). Taken from the germline V gene, the CDR1 and CDR2 loops are SGHRS and YFSETQ. From the cysteine through the phenylalanine, the CDR3 covers 14 amino acids. Only the CDR3 region is kept as DNA, spanning 42 bases read in frame from base 1. V is cut by 3 bases and J by 6 bases, and the space between the germline ends is 16 bases.